This TCR beta chain was identified during a study of blood T cell repertoires in COVID-19. Overall study context: The cDNA or gDNA used as material had been derived from T cells, B-cell-depleted T cells, or PBMCs.

Repertoires were generated with immunoSEQ multiplex PCR, while TCRdb's copy carries only in-frame clones and drops some. The data contain fewer than 350,000 clones, approximately 90% of them singletons. The CDR3 runs 13 residues. Germline V gene data show CDR1 as GTSNPN and CDR2 as SVGIG (reference sequence). V was pared by 0 bases and J by 3 bases, with 8 bases between. V usage is TRBV30 and J usage is TRBJ1-1; D possibly corresponds to TRBD1 (5 bases). Sequencing input: peripheral blood. This TCR came from a woman in her 30s with COVID-19, enrolled during active disease. Written as DNA, the CDR3 is TGTGCCTGGAGTGTGATAGGGGACACTGAAGCTTTCTTT. Translation gives CAWSVIGDTEAFF. The full variable domain, rest sourced from reference TRBV30 and TRBJ1-1, is SQTIHQWPATLVQPVGSPLSLECTVEGTSNPNLYWYRQAAGRGLQLLFYSVGIGQISSEVPQNLSASRPQDRQFILSSKKLLLSDSGFYLCAWSVIGDTEAFFGQGTRLTVV.